This T cell receptor beta chain emerged from a study of T-cell memory formation after mild COVID-19. This CDR3 comprises 16 residues. Germline CDR1 reads SGHTA; CDR2 reads FQGNSA. The V and J ends lost 2 bases and 5 bases respectively, with 15 bases between them. Whole-study findings and limits: For contracting clones, CD4+ ones sat mainly in CM and EM, CD8+ in EMRA.

Points on this clonotype: Antigen unknown.

The TCR alpha and TCR beta cDNA libraries, bearing sample barcodes and UMIs, were generated by 5'RACE using constant-segment primers. MiXCR was run by TCRdb on the 5' RACE reads, yielding one entry per CDR3 protein. The repertoire consists of about 340,000 distinct CDR3 sequences, with roughly 19% occurring once and the leading ten covering under 25%. Material: PBMCs or a T cell subset sorted from them (not recorded which). The receptor's source is a man in his late teens or twenties who had mild COVID-19 (a few samples of this study predate the infection). Cell type and time point are not known. V and J are TRBV7-2 and TRBJ1-4, with D uncertain. Here the CDR3 reads CASSLSGAPGNEKLFF. The CDR3 DNA reads as TGTGCCAGCAGCTTAAGTGGCGCACCGGGGAATGAAAAACTGTTTTTT.